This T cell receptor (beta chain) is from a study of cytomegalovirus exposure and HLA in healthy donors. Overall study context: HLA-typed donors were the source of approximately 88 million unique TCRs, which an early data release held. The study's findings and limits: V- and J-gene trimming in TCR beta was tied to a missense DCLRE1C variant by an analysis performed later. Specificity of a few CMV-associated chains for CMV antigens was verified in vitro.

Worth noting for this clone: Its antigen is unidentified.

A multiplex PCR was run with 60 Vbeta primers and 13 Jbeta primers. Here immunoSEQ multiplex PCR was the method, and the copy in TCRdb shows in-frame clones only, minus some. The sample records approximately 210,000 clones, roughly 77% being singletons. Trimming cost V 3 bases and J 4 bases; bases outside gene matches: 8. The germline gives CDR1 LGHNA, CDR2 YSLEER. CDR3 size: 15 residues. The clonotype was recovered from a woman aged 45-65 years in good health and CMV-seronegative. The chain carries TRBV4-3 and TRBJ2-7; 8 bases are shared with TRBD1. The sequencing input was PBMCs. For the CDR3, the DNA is TGCGCCAGCAGCCATTCCGGGACAGGAGGTTACGAGCAGTACTTC. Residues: CASSHSGTGGYEQYF.